Below, 19 T cell receptor beta chains from the same sample are listed, as sequenced in a study of control samples from healthy donors and cancer patients. Measured with immunoSEQ multiplex PCR; TCRdb has only the in-frame clones, and not every one. Altogether some 89,000 clones are present, approximately 86% being singletons, with the ten largest covering around 20%. The sample comprised blood. The source is a man aged 25 to 40 in good health.

The gene calls are TRBV30 and TRBJ1-1; D possibly corresponds to TRBD1 (6 bases). The CDR3 is 18 amino acids. Trimming removed 0 bases at V and 0 bases at J, with 20 bases between. From germline, CDR1 is GTSNPN and CDR2 SVGIG (reference sequence). The CDR3 region is CAWSVLKPFTGLNTEAFF. DNA for the CDR3: TGTGCCTGGAGTGTACTTAAACCCTTTACAGGGTTGAACACTGAAGCTTTCTTT.

The chain employs TRBV9 and TRBJ2-3; D uncertain. Germline V CDR1 and CDR2: SGDLS, YYNGEE. The CDR3 loop spans 15 amino acids. Trimming cost V 3 bases and J 2 bases, with 13 bases left between them. The CDR3 DNA reads as TGTGCCAGCAGCGCCACCGGACCCCACACAGATACGCAGTATTTT. Protein product: CASSATGPHTDTQYF.

This clone occurred once. The CDR3 DNA follows: TGTGCCAGCAGTTCCCCCTTAGCGGGGATCGCAGATACGCAGTATTTT. Translating it yields CASSSPLAGIADTQYF. The chain employs TRBV27 and TRBJ2-3, with 8 nucleotides matching TRBD2. This CDR3 is 16 amino acids long. Unmatched junction bases numbered 10, after V lost 4 bases and J lost 4 bases. Germline V CDR1 and CDR2: MNHEY, SMNVEV (reference sequence).

This rearrangement joins TRBV9 to TRBJ2-7, with no clear D. The CDR3 sequence is 14 residues long. Germline CDR1 reads SGDLS; CDR2 reads YYNGEE. Trimming shortened V by 0 bases and J by 0 bases, and 7 bases separated the two germline ends. DNA of the CDR3: TGTGCCAGCAGCGTAGACCACAGCTCCTACGAGCAGTACTTC. Translation gives CASSVDHSSYEQYF.

V gene TRBV18 combines with J gene TRBJ1-2; 11 nucleotides match TRBD1. The germline CDR1 and CDR2 sequences are KGHSH and LQKENI. This CDR3 comprises 16 residues. Unmatched junction bases numbered 7, after V lost 5 bases and J lost 2 bases. CDR3 coding DNA: TGTGCCAGCTCATCCGGGACAGGGGGAAAGAACTATGGCTACACCTTC. Its translation is CASSSGTGGKNYGYTF.

About this clone itself: One junction end does not reproduce the germline sequence, and a read error may be involved. This chain links TRBV7-9 with TRBJ2-1; 9 bases match TRBD2. Looked up from germline, CDR1 is SEHNR and CDR2 is FQNEAQ (reference sequence). There are 15 residues in the CDR3. This CDR3 is CASSLAGSSYNEQFF. The CDR3, as DNA: TGTGCCAGCAGCCTAGCGGGGTCCTCCTACAATGAGCAGTTCTTC.

The V and J genes are TRBV9 and TRBJ2-7; a possible D gene is TRBD2 (7 bases). This CDR3 region has 15 residues. Germline V gene data show CDR1 as SGDLS and CDR2 as YYNGEE. The V gene lost 2 bases and the J gene lost 3 bases, with 15 bases spanning the gap. CDR3 region: CASSVGGGRSYEQYF. CDR3 DNA: TGTGCCAGCAGCGTTGGGGGGGGCAGAAGCTACGAGCAGTACTTC.

The chain uses TRBV30 and TRBJ1-5; 8 bases align to TRBD1. Germline-derived CDR1 and CDR2 are GTSNPN and SVGIG (reference sequence). This CDR3 spans 14 amino acids. After removal of 1 base from V and 10 bases from J, the junction contained 9 bases not matched to a gene. CDR3 bases: TGTGCCTGGAGTGCTGGACAGGGACGGGAACCCCAGCATTTT. Translating gives CAWSAGQGREPQHF.

This clone turned up a few times. This CDR3 is also generated by other DNA sequences in the sample. DNA for the CDR3: TGTGCCAGTAGTATAGGAGGGGAAGGCTACACCTTC. This gives the protein CASSIGGEGYTF. V usage is TRBV19 and J usage is TRBJ1-2, with a tentative D call TRBD1 (5 bases). Trimming cost V 1 base and J 8 bases, with 8 bases left between them. Per germline, CDR1 LNHDA and CDR2 SQIVND (reference sequence). The CDR3 is 12 residues long.

The table lists this clone with a few counts. The chain's CDR3 is CAISESGTSGGAIAKNIQYF. For the CDR3, the DNA is TGTGCCATCAGTGAGTCAGGGACTAGCGGGGGAGCAATAGCCAAAAACATTCAGTACTTC. The chain employs TRBV10-3 and TRBJ2-4, with 14 bases identical to TRBD2. The J segment lost 0 bases and the V segment lost 0 bases, leaving 7 bases of the junction unmatched. In germline, CDR1 is ENHRY, CDR2 SYGVKD. The CDR3 runs to 20 residues.

The chain employs TRBV6-5 and TRBJ1-1; a weak D match, TRBD1 (6 bases). Trimming removed 2 bases at V and 4 bases at J, with 11 bases between. The germline CDR1 and CDR2 sequences are MNHEY and SVGAGI. The CDR3 contains 14 residues. The CDR3 DNA reads TGTGCCAGCAGTTACAGGGGGGGGACCACTGAAGCTTTCTTT. Amino acid sequence: CASSYRGGTTEAFF.

The V gene is TRBV7-9, the J gene TRBJ1-4; D call uncertain. CDR1 is SEHNR, CDR2 FQNEAQ, per germline (reference sequence). The V and J ends lost 5 bases and 0 bases respectively, with 13 bases between them. The CDR3 is 16 amino acids. The CDR3 loop reads CASSATQMATNEKLFF. The CDR3 bases are TGTGCCAGCAGCGCGACACAAATGGCAACTAATGAAAAACTGTTTTTT.

Note on this clone: One junction end disagrees with the germline gene, perhaps due to a read error. The chain joins TRBV10-3 to TRBJ1-2; D is perhaps TRBD1 (6 bases). This CDR3 contains 13 residues. Germline V CDR1 and CDR2: ENHRY, SYGVKD. The CDR3 DNA reads TGTGCCATCAGTGCAGGGGATTCCTATGGCTACATCTTC. Translating it yields CAISAGDSYGYIF.

The CDR3 coding sequence is TGTGCCAGCGCGACAGGGGGCACTCAGCCCCAGCATTTT. Translating it yields CASATGGTQPQHF. J is TRBJ1-5 and V is TRBV6-5; 10 nucleotides match TRBD1. The CDR3 runs 13 residues. Unmatched junction bases numbered 4, after V lost 8 bases and J lost 6 bases. CDR1 is MNHEY and CDR2 is SVGAGI in the germline V gene.

By its share, this clone is medium-sized. The gene calls are TRBV19 and TRBJ1-5, with D perhaps matching TRBD1 (6 bases). The CDR3 is made up of 15 amino acids. Between the trimmed V and J ends, which lost 1 base and 5 bases, there was a span of 12 bases. Germline CDR1 and CDR2: LNHDA and SQIVND (reference sequence). CDR3 DNA: TGTGCCAGTAGTATAGCTGGGGGGCCCTATCAGCCCCAGCATTTT. This sequence encodes CASSIAGGPYQPQHF.

This chain joins TRBV29-1 and TRBJ2-4, with 7 nucleotides matching TRBD1. This CDR3 region has 12 residues. Germline assignment: CDR1 SQVTM and CDR2 ANQGSEA. V lost 4 bases to trimming and J lost 5 bases; unmatched junction nucleotides: 2. The CDR3 reads CSVVGQENIQYF. In nucleotides, the CDR3 is TGCAGCGTTGTCGGACAGGAAAACATTCAGTACTTC.

V and J are TRBV4-1 and TRBJ1-1; 8 bases map to TRBD1. The CDR3 extends over 14 amino acids. Germline CDR1 reads MGHRA; CDR2 reads YSYEKL. V was clipped by 4 bases and J by 1 base; unmatched bases: 2. CDR3 bases: TGCGCCAGCAGCCCAGGACAGGGGAACACTGAAGCTTTCTTT. Its translation is CASSPGQGNTEAFF.

The CDR3 DNA reads TGTGCCAGCTCACCGGACTGGGGGGCGATGGGGACTGAAGCTTTCTTT. This sequence encodes CASSPDWGAMGTEAFF. The rearrangement links TRBV18 to TRBJ1-1; tentative D call: TRBD1 (6 bases). The germline CDR1 and CDR2 sequences are KGHSH and LQKENI. The V end was cut by 3 bases, the J end by 5 bases, with 19 bases between. This CDR3 has 16 amino acids. Together with reference TRBV18 and TRBJ1-1, the CDR3 gives the full variable domain: NAGVMQNPRHLVRRRGQEARLRCSPMKGHSHVYWYRQLPEEGLKFMVYLQKENIIDESGMPKERFSAEFPKEGPSILRIQQVVRGDSAAYFCASSPDWGAMGTEAFFGQGTRLTVV.

The chain combines TRBV7-8 with TRBJ1-1; D is uncertain. From germline, CDR1 is SGHVS and CDR2 FQNEAQ. Trimming cost V 4 bases and J 2 bases, with 14 bases left between them. The CDR3 is 15 amino acids. CDR3 loop: CASSWSLGSNTEAFF. In DNA, the CDR3 is TGTGCCAGCAGCTGGAGCCTAGGGTCTAACACTGAAGCTTTCTTT.